This T cell receptor (beta chain) was retrieved from a study of blood T cell repertoires in COVID-19. Across the whole study: Italy, Spain and the United States were the sources of the convalescent and acute COVID-19 samples. PBMCs, B-cell-depleted T cells, or T cells provided the cDNA or gDNA that made up the material.

This clone turned up a few times. Trimming took 4 bases from V and 3 from J, leaving 17 bases between them. Germline-derived CDR1 and CDR2 are LNHDA and SQIVND (reference sequence). The CDR3 loop spans 16 amino acids. The table came from immunoSEQ multiplex PCR; TCRdb's copy has only in-frame clones and leaves some out. The repertoire consists of 15,000 or so clones, with around 78% occurring once and the leading ten covering about a sixth. This TCR was recovered from a man aged 35 to 55 with active or convalescent COVID-19. Sequencing used peripheral blood. The chain recombines TRBV19 with TRBJ2-3, with D maybe TRBD2 (7 bases). The CDR3 region is CASSTGLRGGTDTQYF. CDR3 DNA sequence: TGTGCCAGTAGTACAGGACTAAGGGGGGGGACAGATACGCAGTATTTT. Full variable domain (missing parts from reference TRBV19 and TRBJ2-3): DGGITQSPKYLFRKEGQNVTLSCEQNLNHDAMYWYRQDPGQGLRLIYYSQIVNDFQKGDIAEGYSVSREKKESFPLTVTSAQKNPTAFYLCASSTGLRGGTDTQYFGPGTRLTVL.